Shown below are 13 T cell receptor beta chains from a single sample sequenced in a study of cytomegalovirus exposure and HLA in healthy donors. 13 Jbeta primers and 60 Vbeta primers were used for the PCR. TCRdb's table, derived via immunoSEQ multiplex PCR, lists solely in-frame clones and lacks some. The sample consists of about 120,000 clones, around 80% of them appearing once. Sequenced: PBMCs. The receptors were sampled from a woman aged 40 to 50 in good health and CMV-seropositive.

V gene TRBV7-9 combines with J gene TRBJ2-2; 7 positions match TRBD1. J was trimmed by 6 bases and V by 2 bases; bases with no gene match: 12. The CDR3 has 17 residues. Germline CDR1 reads SEHNR; CDR2 reads FQNEAQ (reference sequence). The CDR3 DNA sequence: TGTGCCAGCAGCTTATGGGGGACAGTAGAAAGGGCCGGGGAGCTGTTTTTT. It yields the protein CASSLWGTVERAGELFF.

V and J are TRBV10-3 and TRBJ1-5; D remains ambiguous. Germline CDR1 and CDR2: ENHRY and SYGVKD. The CDR3 spans 17 residues. V was shortened by 1 base and J by 2 bases, with 15 bases between the two germline ends. In DNA, the CDR3 is TGTGCCATCAGTGAGTTTTTGATCCGGGTTGGCAATCAGCCCCAGCATTTT. Amino acid sequence: CAISEFLIRVGNQPQHF.

The rearrangement links TRBV4-1 to TRBJ1-1; TRBD1 aligns across 10 bases. Germline V lookup: CDR1 MGHRA, CDR2 YSYEKL. CDR3 size: 13 residues. V lost 4 bases, J lost 4 bases, and 0 bases stayed unmatched. CDR3 nucleotide sequence: TGCGCCAGCAGCCGGGACAGGGGCACTGAAGCTTTCTTT. This translates into CASSRDRGTEAFF.

The chain carries TRBV9 and TRBJ2-2; D unclear. Trimming stripped 2 bases from V and 3 bases from J, with 8 bases between. CDR1 and CDR2 (germline): SGDLS, YYNGEE. This CDR3 is built from 14 residues. In DNA form, the CDR3 reads TGTGCCAGCAGCGTGAAAGGAGACACCGGGGAGCTGTTTTTT. Translation: CASSVKGDTGELFF.

Remarks on this clone: The same CDR3 can be traced to other DNA sequences in this sample. The chain is built from TRBV5-1 and TRBJ2-7; 11 bases are shared with TRBD2. Germline-derived CDR1 and CDR2 are SGHRS and YFSETQ. V lost 2 bases to trimming and J lost 3 bases; unmatched junction nucleotides: 1. The CDR3 consists of 14 residues. The CDR3 region has the DNA TGCGCCAGCAGCTTCGGACTAGCGGGCTACGAGCAGTACTTC. Translation: CASSFGLAGYEQYF.

This clone was seen only once. This chain uses TRBV5-4 with TRBJ1-1; weak D call: TRBD1 (6 bases). The V end lost 6 bases, the J end lost 8 bases, and 14 bases lay between the germline ends. The CDR3 is made up of 12 amino acids. Germline CDR1 and CDR2: SGHNT and YYREEE (reference sequence). In nucleotides, the CDR3 is TGTGCCAGCACCGACACAGGGATCGAAGCTTTCTTT. As protein: CASTDTGIEAFF.

This clone turned up a few times. This chain links TRBV7-9 with TRBJ1-6; D perhaps matches TRBD1 (6 bases). CDR3 length equals 15 residues. V was clipped by 7 bases and J by 5 bases, with 15 bases between them. Germline V gene sequence: CDR1 SEHNR, CDR2 FQNEAQ (reference sequence). In DNA, the CDR3 is TGTGCCAGCAATTGGGGGGGGCCTGATAATTCACCCCTCCACTTT. Its translation is CASNWGGPDNSPLHF.

The chain employs TRBV27 and TRBJ2-1, with 12 nucleotides matching TRBD2. The ends lost 7 bases at V and 1 base at J; junction bases unmatched: 2. The CDR3 has 15 amino acids. Germline V gene data show CDR1 as MNHEY and CDR2 as SMNVEV (reference sequence). CDR3 bases: TGTGCCAGCAACCTAGCGGGAGGGTCCTACAATGAGCAGTTCTTC. This translates into CASNLAGGSYNEQFF.

The J gene is TRBJ1-2, the V gene TRBV18; 8 bases are shared with TRBD1. This CDR3 region has 15 residues. J gave up 2 bases and V 3 bases, and 5 bases lay outside the gene matches. Germline-derived CDR1 and CDR2 are KGHSH and LQKENI. The CDR3 nucleotides read TGTGCCAGCTCACCTTCGACAGGGGCGAACTATGGCTACACCTTC. Encoded protein: CASSPSTGANYGYTF.

This clone has more than one count but fewer than ten. The genes are TRBV11-2 and TRBJ2-7; D ambiguous. CDR1 SGHAT and CDR2 FQNNGV come from the germline V gene. Trimming cost V 4 bases and J 6 bases, with 10 bases left between them. The CDR3 consists of 12 residues. In nucleotides, the CDR3 is TGTGCCAGCAGCTCTCACTGGGCCGAGCAGTACTTC. Its protein product is CASSSHWAEQYF.

The CDR3 DNA reads as TGTGCCAGCAGCCAGCAAGGGGGAACAGATACGCAGTATTTT. Protein: CASSQQGGTDTQYF. The gene calls are TRBV14 and TRBJ2-3; a possible D gene is TRBD1 (6 bases). Looked up from germline, CDR1 is SGHDN and CDR2 is FVKESK. This CDR3 spans 14 amino acids. Trimming stripped 3 bases from V and 3 bases from J, with 10 bases between.

The gene calls are TRBV29-1 and TRBJ2-1; 12 bases are a match to TRBD1. This CDR3 has 17 residues. Looked up from germline, CDR1 is SQVTM and CDR2 is ANQGSEA. Trimming at V came to 2 bases and at J to 1 base, leaving 6 bases not matched to a gene. This CDR3 reads CSVELGTGGSSYNEQFF. DNA for the CDR3: TGCAGCGTTGAACTTGGGACAGGGGGCTCTTCCTACAATGAGCAGTTCTTC.

This clone was seen only a few times. This CDR3 reads CASSVGGSGGAARETQYF. In nucleotides, the CDR3 is TGTGCCAGCAGCGTAGGGGGCAGCGGGGGGGCGGCTCGAGAGACCCAGTACTTC. The genes are TRBV9 and TRBJ2-5; 10 nucleotides match TRBD2. Per the germline V gene, CDR1 is SGDLS and CDR2 is YYNGEE. The CDR3 spans 18 residues. After removal of 0 bases from V and 4 bases from J, the junction contained 12 bases not matched to a gene.